A selection of T cell receptor beta chains follows, all from one sample in a study of blood T cell repertoires in COVID-19. TCRdb's table, derived via immunoSEQ multiplex PCR, lists solely in-frame clones and lacks some. Of approximately 300,000 clones listed, over 80% are singletons. Input material: peripheral blood. Receptors originate from a woman between 50 and 59 years old with COVID-19, enrolled during active disease. CDR3s include the opening cysteine and the closing phenylalanine or tryptophan. D genes are given only for firm matches. Not all rows give a size; the values are once, few, many and, for expanded clones, a class.

J gene	clone size	D gene	V gene	CDR3 protein	CDR3 DNA
TRBJ1-1	.	TRBD1	TRBV5-1	CASSYRQGLTNTEAFF	TGCGCCAGCAGCTACCGACAGGGGTTGACGAACACTGAAGCTTTCTTT
TRBJ1-1	.	.	TRBV6-1	CASSEVGNTEAFF	TGTGCCAGCAGTGAAGTCGGGAACACTGAAGCTTTCTTT
TRBJ2-3	.	.	TRBV2	CASRTGSGTDTQYF	TGTGCCAGCAGAACTGGGAGTGGCACAGATACGCAGTATTTT
TRBJ1-1	.	.	TRBV4-3	CASSSGFLDTEAFF	TGCGCCAGCAGCTCAGGGTTCCTGGACACTGAAGCTTTCTTT
TRBJ1-5	.	TRBD1	TRBV9	CASSERQGDKPQHF	TGTGCCAGCAGCGAGAGACAGGGTGATAAGCCCCAGCATTTT
TRBJ1-1	.	TRBD1	TRBV6-5	CASSKNPGQGTEAFF	TGTGCCAGCAGTAAAAACCCGGGACAGGGCACTGAAGCTTTCTTT
TRBJ2-5	.	TRBD2	TRBV5-8	CASSPWTSGETQYF	TGTGCCAGCAGCCCGTGGACTAGTGGAGAGACCCAGTACTTC
TRBJ2-1	.	TRBD2	TRBV5-1	CASSLGTSSYNEQFF	TGCGCCAGCAGCTTGGGGACTAGCTCCTACAATGAGCAGTTCTTC
TRBJ2-3	few	.	TRBV7-3	CASSFNSHSDTQYF	TGTGCCAGCAGCTTTAATAGTCATTCAGATACGCAGTATTTT
TRBJ2-2	.	TRBD2	TRBV16	CASSRTSGFGQNTGELFF	TGTGCCAGCAGCCGGACTAGCGGGTTTGGGCAGAACACCGGGGAGCTGTTTTTT
TRBJ2-5	few	.	TRBV18	CASSPYPGEQETQYF	TGTGCCAGCTCACCATACCCGGGGGAACAAGAGACCCAGTACTTC
TRBJ2-1	once	TRBD2	TRBV6-1	CASSEAALAASYNEQFF	TGTGCCAGCAGTGAAGCGGCCCTAGCGGCCTCCTACAATGAGCAGTTCTTC
TRBJ2-3	once	TRBD2	TRBV18	CASSPVSGRTDTQYF	TGTGCCAGCTCACCAGTTAGCGGGAGGACAGATACGCAGTATTTT
TRBJ2-5	.	.	TRBV6-5	CASSYGGRPKETQYF	TGTGCCAGCAGTTACGGGGGGAGACCCAAGGAGACCCAGTACTTC
TRBJ2-3	.	.	TRBV30	CAWSTSLAKSTDTQYF	TGTGCCTGGAGTACCAGTCTAGCGAAGAGCACAGATACGCAGTATTTT
TRBJ1-4	.	TRBD1	TRBV4-2	CASSQSDREIEKLFF	TGTGCCAGCAGCCAATCCGACAGGGAGATCGAAAAACTGTTTTTT
TRBJ2-1	.	TRBD1	TRBV24-1	CATSDLKGADYNEQFF	TGTGCCACCAGTGATTTGAAGGGGGCAGACTACAATGAGCAGTTCTTC
TRBJ2-3	.	.	TRBV29-1	CSVEDGRGVSDTQYF	TGCAGCGTTGAAGATGGCAGGGGTGTCTCAGATACGCAGTATTTT
TRBJ1-1	.	.	TRBV7-9	CASSFQGGEAFF	TGTGCCAGCAGCTTCCAAGGGGGTGAAGCTTTCTTT
TRBJ2-7	.	TRBD2	TRBV18	CASSPGLDSYEQYF	TGTGCCAGCTCCCCAGGACTAGACTCCTACGAGCAGTACTTC
TRBJ1-2	few	TRBD1	TRBV6-1	CASSEGQGPNYGYTF	TGTGCCAGCAGTGAAGGACAGGGGCCTAACTATGGCTACACCTTC
TRBJ2-3	.	.	TRBV6-1	CASSEERVAATAGDTQYF	TGTGCCAGCAGTGAAGAAAGGGTAGCGGCAACCGCGGGAGATACGCAGTATTTT
TRBJ2-3	few	.	TRBV21-1	CASSKVGTSGEFTDTQYF	TGTGCCAGCAGCAAAGTGGGGACTAGCGGAGAGTTCACAGATACGCAGTATTTT
TRBJ1-5	.	TRBD1	TRBV24-1	CATSSTGNQPQHF	TGTGCCACCAGCTCGACAGGGAATCAGCCCCAGCATTTT
TRBJ2-1	once	.	TRBV4-1	CASSQVSEYEQFF	TGCGCCAGCAGCCAAGTCTCGGAGTATGAGCAGTTCTTC
TRBJ2-1	.	TRBD2	TRBV7-3	CASSRQTSGYNEQFF	TGTGCCAGCAGCCGACAGACTAGCGGGTACAATGAGCAGTTCTTC
TRBJ2-1	.	TRBD2	TRBV5-4	CASSLARLAGSYNEQFF	TGTGCCAGCAGCTTGGCGAGGTTAGCGGGGTCCTACAATGAGCAGTTCTTC
TRBJ2-7	.	.	TRBV5-1	CASSLAGGYLYEQYF	TGCGCCAGCAGCTTGGCAGGCGGGTATTTGTACGAGCAGTACTTC
TRBJ2-5	.	.	TRBV7-9	CASSPRRGSETQYF	TGTGCCAGCAGTCCCCGTCGGGGGTCTGAGACCCAGTACTTC
TRBJ2-3	once	.	TRBV7-2	CASSKYTDTQYF	TGTGCCAGCAGCAAATATACAGATACGCAGTATTTT
TRBJ1-4	.	TRBD1	TRBV5-5	CASSRQGRDEKLFF	TGTGCCAGCAGCCGACAGGGAAGGGATGAAAAACTGTTTTTT
TRBJ2-7	.	.	TRBV29-1	CSVVGVSHEQYF	TGCAGCGTTGTCGGGGTAAGCCACGAGCAGTACTTC
TRBJ1-5	.	.	TRBV5-5	CASSRGGDNQPQHF	TGTGCCAGCAGCCGCGGGGGAGATAATCAGCCCCAGCATTTT
TRBJ1-3	.	.	TRBV5-1	CASSRDIDGNTIYF	TGCGCCAGCAGCCGGGACATTGACGGAAACACCATATATTTT
TRBJ1-5	.	.	TRBV19	CASSIDGGSAIDAYYQPQHF	TGTGCCAGTAGTATAGATGGAGGTTCGGCCATCGATGCATATTATCAGCCCCAGCATTTT
TRBJ2-6	.	.	TRBV19	CASSMTPRGAGANVLTF	TGTGCCAGTAGTATGACCCCCAGGGGGGCTGGGGCCAACGTCCTGACTTTC
TRBJ1-4	once	.	TRBV30	CAWSGRNEKLFF	TGTGCCTGGTCCGGGAGAAATGAAAAACTGTTTTTT
TRBJ2-1	once	TRBD1	TRBV6-2/TRBV6-3	CASSYWTGYNEQFF	TGTGCCAGCAGTTACTGGACAGGATACAATGAGCAGTTCTTC
TRBJ2-7	.	TRBD2	TRBV23-1	CASSQWTSGSYEQYF	TGCGCCAGCAGTCAATGGACTAGCGGGAGCTACGAGCAGTACTTC
TRBJ2-7	.	.	TRBV18	CASSPRGGSYEQYF	TGTGCCAGCTCACCCCGGGGTGGTTCCTACGAGCAGTACTTC
TRBJ1-1	.	TRBD1	TRBV19	CASSPIRDRDEAFF	TGTGCCAGTAGTCCTATCCGGGACAGGGATGAAGCTTTCTTT
TRBJ2-5	.	.	TRBV7-2	CASSLALGRQETQYF	TGTGCCAGCAGCTTAGCGCTAGGCAGACAAGAGACCCAGTACTTC
TRBJ2-3	once	TRBD1	TRBV2	CAKKKGARSTDTQYF	TGTGCCAAAAAAAAGGGGGCCCGTAGCACAGATACGCAGTATTTT
TRBJ1-5	.	.	TRBV19	CASSTKNPVNQPQHF	TGTGCCAGTAGTACGAAAAACCCGGTAAATCAGCCCCAGCATTTT
TRBJ1-2	once	.	TRBV19	CASRDGRLAGYTF	TGTGCCAGTAGAGATGGGAGGCTCGCTGGCTACACCTTC
TRBJ1-1	.	TRBD1	TRBV12-3/TRBV12-4	CASKGAGTEAFF	TGTGCCAGCAAGGGGGCCGGAACTGAAGCTTTCTTT
TRBJ1-4	.	.	TRBV6-5	CASVETNEKLFF	TGTGCCAGCGTTGAGACTAATGAAAAACTGTTTTTT
TRBJ1-3	.	.	TRBV3-1/TRBV3-2	CASSQDFVGRPLAGNTIYF	TGTGCCAGCAGCCAAGATTTCGTCGGAAGACCTCTAGCTGGAAACACCATATATTTT
TRBJ1-2	.	TRBD1	TRBV9	CASSVDRGGYGYTF	TGTGCCAGCAGCGTAGACAGGGGCGGCTATGGCTACACCTTC
TRBJ1-2	.	.	TRBV15	CATSRDGTPYSYTF	TGTGCCACCAGCAGAGACGGGACTCCCTATAGCTACACCTTC
TRBJ2-1	.	TRBD2	TRBV7-9	CASSLAGGLNEQFF	TGTGCCAGCAGTCTAGCGGGAGGACTCAATGAGCAGTTCTTC
TRBJ1-5	once	TRBD1	TRBV19	CASSTTGGGQPQHF	TGTGCCAGTAGTACCACAGGGGGTGGTCAGCCCCAGCATTTT
TRBJ1-3	.	.	TRBV30	CAWSGGFGGNTIYF	TGTGCCTGGAGCGGAGGCTTCGGGGGAAACACCATATATTTT
TRBJ2-1	.	TRBD2	TRBV7-2	CASSLAGSSGRANEQFF	TGTGCCAGCAGCTTAGCGGGGTCTAGCGGGAGGGCCAATGAGCAGTTCTTC
TRBJ2-1	.	.	TRBV24-1	CATSTSTPGSGMSEQFF	TGTGCCACCAGTACTTCGACTCCCGGGAGTGGAATGTCTGAGCAGTTCTTC
TRBJ2-5	.	TRBD2	TRBV7-8	CASSLVASGEGETQYF	TGTGCCAGCAGCTTAGTTGCTAGCGGGGAAGGAGAGACCCAGTACTTC
TRBJ2-1	.	TRBD2	TRBV28	CASSPLAALSYNEQFF	TGTGCCAGCAGTCCACTAGCGGCCCTCTCCTACAATGAGCAGTTCTTC
TRBJ1-1	.	.	TRBV4-2	CASSQDKKQFVNTEAFF	TGTGCCAGCAGCCAAGATAAAAAACAGTTCGTGAACACTGAAGCTTTCTTT
TRBJ1-1	.	.	TRBV9	CASSVAQGNTEAFF	TGTGCCAGCAGCGTAGCCCAGGGAAACACTGAAGCTTTCTTT
TRBJ2-3	.	.	TRBV7-2	CASSLGRRARTTDTQYF	TGTGCCAGCAGCTTAGGTAGGAGGGCCCGTACCACAGATACGCAGTATTTT